Listed here are 8 T cell receptor beta chains from one sample, sequenced in a study of response to subunit inactivated influenza vaccine listed by TCRdb under 2018. Receptor libraries were prepared by RT-PCR. Sequencing was carried out with an Illumina HiSeq 2500. TCRdb trimmed the raw reads at Q25, called clones with MiXCR and kept productive beta chains. Rows are combined by CDR3 protein, so each entry shows the most common genes and DNA. For this sample the table gives some 800,000 distinct CDR3 sequences, of which 21% were detected only once. The biggest ten clones account for roughly 10% of the sample. Sample: PBMCs from blood, taken more than 4 days after vaccination. Receptor source: a man between 45 and 60 years old who received an inactivated influenza vaccine. Donor details come from another sample of the same person, matched by shared clones.

This clonotype was observed a few times. The V gene is TRBV4-3, the J gene TRBJ2-7, with 9 bases that match TRBD1. The V and J ends lost 0 bases and 4 bases, in that order; junction bases with no gene match: 4. Germline-derived CDR1 and CDR2 are LGHNA and YSLEER. CDR3 length: 15 amino acids. This chain's CDR3 is CASSQDTGGGYEQYF. For the CDR3, the DNA is TGCGCCAGCAGCCAAGATACAGGGGGCGGTTACGAGCAGTACTTC.

This clonotype was detected only a few times. This chain links TRBV20-1 with TRBJ2-7; the D gene is possibly TRBD1 (6 bases). The CDR3 length is 17 residues. V gave up 0 bases and J gave up 3 bases, with 21 bases separating them. Per germline, CDR1 DFQATT and CDR2 SNEGSKA (reference sequence). The CDR3 reads CSARDFVRQDPGYEQYF. The CDR3 DNA is TGCAGTGCTAGAGATTTTGTCCGACAGGATCCTGGCTACGAGCAGTACTTC.

As for this clonotype: The limits of the CDR3 on the DNA are not certain, so only TCRdb's listed CDR3 is given. The chain employs TRBV3-1 and TRBJ1-2. The germline gives CDR1 LGHDT, CDR2 YNNKEL (reference sequence). With termini counted, the CDR3 has 12 amino acids. The CDR3: CASSQGWGSGTF.

The table lists this clonotype with a few counts. V usage is TRBV4-3 and J usage is TRBJ1-6; the D is unclear. Deletions cut 4 bases from V and 7 bases from J, with 11 bases between. CDR1 and CDR2 from the germline V gene are LGHNA and YSLEER. This CDR3 has 14 amino acids. CDR3 in DNA: TGCGCCAGCAGCCCCTTGGACGACAATTCACCCCTCCACTTT. Its translation: CASSPLDDNSPLHF.

This rearrangement joins TRBV20-1 to TRBJ2-7; unclear D gene. The CDR3 is 12 amino acids. The ends were cut back, 3 bases at V and 2 bases at J, with 8 bases in the middle. The germline gives CDR1 DFQATT, CDR2 SNEGSKA (reference sequence). The CDR3 spells CSASILAYEQYF. DNA of the CDR3: TGCAGTGCTAGTATCCTAGCCTACGAGCAGTACTTC.

This clonotype was detected ten times or more. The chain recombines TRBV20-1 with TRBJ2-7, with 7 bases lining up with TRBD1. Germline-derived CDR1 and CDR2 are DFQATT and SNEGSKA (reference sequence). V shed 0 bases and J 3 bases; nucleotides not matched to a gene: 5. The CDR3 consists of 14 residues. The DNA for the CDR3 is TGCAGTGCTAGAGATCGGGACAGAAACTACGAGCAGTACTTC. The encoded protein is CSARDRDRNYEQYF.

The V gene is TRBV6-1, the J gene TRBJ2-3, with 10 bases that match TRBD2. CDR1 is MNHNS, CDR2 SASEGT, per germline. This CDR3 region has 17 residues. V lost 6 bases to trimming and J lost 0 bases; unmatched junction nucleotides: 9. The CDR3 here is CASSHLPGLASTDTQYF. The CDR3 nucleotides read TGTGCCAGCAGCCACCTCCCGGGACTAGCGAGCACAGATACGCAGTATTTT.

This clonotype came up a few times. This chain uses TRBV7-2 with TRBJ2-5, with D unclear. CDR3 length equals 14 residues. Germline V CDR1 and CDR2: SGHTA, FQGNSA. V lost 2 bases, J lost 1 base, and 8 bases lay in between. The chain's CDR3 is CASSLYPVQETQYF. The CDR3 region has the DNA TGTGCCAGCAGCTTATATCCGGTCCAAGAGACCCAGTACTTC.